Below, 26 T cell receptor beta chains from the same sample are listed, as sequenced in a study of T cell responses to AZD1222 COVID-19 vaccine (dated by TCRdb to the early 2020s). Library generation was performed with the immunoSEQ multiplex PCR assay. As stored in TCRdb, this immuneACCESS dataset retains in-frame rearrangements with V and J assigned. A fraction of the clones does not appear; measured against another copy, unresolved V genes explain less than half of the discrepancy, and the remainder lacks a known reason. The sample profile shows 150,000 or so clones; just over 90% of them were found once. Clones ranked in the top ten supply about 1.4% of the sample. Taken with the paper, the label for time point translates to: baseline before first vaccination. The sequencing used peripheral blood, collected on day 0 of AZD1222 vaccination. These receptors all stem from an adult in good health.

This sequence joins TRBV7-9 and TRBJ2-1, with D tentatively TRBD1 (6 bases). V was clipped by 6 bases and J by 2 bases, with 14 bases between them. The CDR3 runs 15 residues. CDR1 is SEHNR, CDR2 FQNEAQ, per germline (reference sequence). CDR3 DNA: TGTGCCAGCAGTCGTGCCGGGACAACCTACAATGAGCAGTTCTTC. Translation gives CASSRAGTTYNEQFF.

V usage is TRBV19 and J usage is TRBJ2-7, with 9 positions matching TRBD2. Trimming removed 8 bases from V and 3 bases from J; junction bases left unmatched: 8. CDR3 length equals 14 residues. CDR1 LNHDA and CDR2 SQIVND come from the germline V gene (reference sequence). The CDR3, as DNA: TGTGCCAGTGGCGAGCGGGGGGCCGTCTACGAGCAGTACTTC. Protein product: CASGERGAVYEQYF.

This chain connects TRBV9 to TRBJ1-5; D unresolved. The CDR3 loop spans 16 amino acids. Deletions cut 3 bases from V and 4 bases from J, with 17 bases between. Per germline, CDR1 SGDLS and CDR2 YYNGEE. The CDR3: CASSAGSGVGNQPQHF. In nucleotides, the CDR3 is TGTGCCAGCAGCGCCGGGTCCGGGGTAGGTAATCAGCCCCAGCATTTT.

The V and J genes are TRBV7-9 and TRBJ1-6; weak D call: TRBD1 (6 bases). The CDR3 is made up of 15 amino acids. Trimming left V 1 base short and J 7 bases short, with 11 bases between. From germline, CDR1 is SEHNR and CDR2 FQNEAQ (reference sequence). The CDR3 spells CASSLGRTANSPLHF. CDR3 in DNA: TGTGCCAGCAGCTTAGGACGGACAGCGAATTCACCCCTCCACTTT.

CDR3 protein: CASSSARGWDSPKETQYF. In DNA form, the CDR3 reads TGCGCCAGCAGCTCCGCGCGTGGGTGGGACAGTCCGAAAGAGACCCAGTACTTC. The J gene is TRBJ2-5, the V gene TRBV5-1, with 7 bases fitting TRBD1. The CDR3 sequence is 18 residues long. V trimming: 3 bases; J trimming: 3 bases; junction bases outside the gene matches: 17. CDR1 is SGHRS and CDR2 is YFSETQ in the germline V gene.

The chain uses TRBV6-5 and TRBJ2-7; the D gene could be TRBD1 or TRBD2 (6 bases each). Trimming took off 0 bases at V and 5 bases at J, with 11 bases between the two ends. The CDR3 runs to 14 residues. Germline lookup yields CDR1 MNHEY and CDR2 SVGAGI. CDR3 sequence (DNA): TGTGCCAGCAGTTACTCGAGGGGGGACCACGAGCAGTACTTC. Its protein is CASSYSRGDHEQYF.

The chain carries TRBV6-5 and TRBJ2-7, with TRBD2 matching over 7 bases. With V trimmed by 5 bases and J by 5 bases, 9 bases remained unmatched. CDR3 length equals 14 residues. Germline-derived CDR1 and CDR2 are MNHEY and SVGAGI. CDR3 in amino acids: CASSISRGDHEQYF. The CDR3, as DNA: TGTGCCAGCAGTATTTCTCGGGGGGATCACGAGCAGTACTTC.

The rearrangement uses TRBV30 and TRBJ2-2, with D perhaps TRBD1 (7 bases). Germline assignment: CDR1 GTSNPN and CDR2 SVGIG (reference sequence). CDR3 size: 15 residues. Trimming stripped 5 bases from V and 4 bases from J, with 17 bases between. The CDR3 region is CAWDTGTAGTGELFF. For the CDR3, the DNA is TGTGCCTGGGACACCGGGACAGCGGGCACCGGGGAGCTGTTTTTT.

The chain links TRBV7-3 to TRBJ1-1; TRBD1 is a possible D gene (6 bases). V was cut by 5 bases and J by 3 bases, with 10 bases left in between. The CDR3 spans 13 residues. Germline V gene sequence: CDR1 SGHTA, CDR2 FQGTGA. CDR3 bases: TGTGCCAGCAGCCTGAGGGGGGACACTGAAGCTTTCTTT. Translated, it gives CASSLRGDTEAFF.

J is TRBJ1-2 and V is TRBV6-5; 7 nucleotides line up with TRBD1. CDR1 is MNHEY, CDR2 SVGAGI, per germline. With 10 bases clipped from V and 0 bases from J, the junction kept 5 bases outside the gene matches. The CDR3 loop spans 13 amino acids. The CDR3 DNA sequence: TGTGCCACAGGGGGGAGATCTAACTATGGCTACACCTTC. Its protein product is CATGGRSNYGYTF.

This clone was seen only once. The rearrangement links TRBV6-2 or TRBV6-3 to TRBJ2-5; no firm D call. The V gene lost 0 bases and the J gene lost 14 bases, with 10 bases spanning the gap. CDR1 MNHEY and CDR2 SVGEGT come from the germline V gene. This CDR3 is 11 amino acids long. CDR3 nucleotide sequence: TGTGCCAGCAGTTACTCTCGGCTTCCCTACTTC. Translation: CASSYSRLPYF.

The chain employs TRBV6-5 and TRBJ1-5; 9 bases are shared with TRBD1. Trimming removed 5 bases from V and 7 bases from J; junction bases left unmatched: 6. The CDR3 is 14 amino acids. CDR1 MNHEY and CDR2 SVGAGI come from the germline V gene. The CDR3 reads CASSRDRAWQPQHF. For the CDR3, the DNA is TGTGCCAGCAGTCGGGACAGGGCATGGCAGCCCCAGCATTTT.

The rearrangement joins TRBV4-1 to TRBJ2-7; D may be TRBD2 (5 bases). The CDR3 has 15 amino acids. Germline loops: CDR1 MGHRA, CDR2 YSYEKL. The V end was cut by 0 bases, the J end by 5 bases, with 14 bases between. This CDR3 is CASSQDRGPYNEQYF. The CDR3 DNA reads as TGCGCCAGCAGCCAAGATAGAGGGCCCTACAACGAGCAGTACTTC.

The genes are TRBV28 and TRBJ2-1; weak D call: TRBD2 (6 bases). CDR3 size: 18 residues. Deletions cut 3 bases from V and 5 bases from J, with 23 bases between. Germline lookup yields CDR1 MDHEN and CDR2 SYDVKM. The CDR3 loop reads CASSFPSSMWGENNEQFF. The CDR3 bases are TGTGCCAGCAGTTTTCCCTCTTCTATGTGGGGGGAAAACAATGAGCAGTTCTTC. Full variable domain (rest looked up from reference TRBV28 and TRBJ2-1): DVKVTQSSRYLVKRTGEKVFLECVQDMDHENMFWYRQDPGLGLRLIYFSYDVKMKEKGDIPEGYSVSREKKERFSLILESASTNQTSMYLCASSFPSSMWGENNEQFFGPGTRLTVL.

The chain combines TRBV5-1 with TRBJ1-2; 11 bases align to TRBD1. The junction had 15 bases not matched to a gene; V was cut back by 5 bases and J by 6 bases. In germline, CDR1 is SGHRS, CDR2 YFSETQ. This CDR3 contains 17 residues. CDR3 sequence (DNA): TGCGCCAGCAGAAAAACCCTTGGGGGGACAGGGGGTGATGGCTACACCTTC. This codes for CASRKTLGGTGGDGYTF.

The rearrangement links TRBV7-3 to TRBJ2-7, with 8 bases fitting TRBD1. The CDR3 consists of 13 residues. Germline CDR1 and CDR2: SGHTA and FQGTGA. V was clipped by 5 bases and J by 7 bases; unmatched bases: 7. CDR3 nucleotide sequence: TGTGCCAGCAGCGGAGCGACAGGGGATGAGCAGTACTTC. Translated, it gives CASSGATGDEQYF.

The chain combines TRBV19 with TRBJ1-6, with 7 bases identical to TRBD1. Per germline, CDR1 LNHDA and CDR2 SQIVND (reference sequence). V was pared by 6 bases and J by 7 bases, with 9 bases of the junction left unmatched. This CDR3 has 15 residues. CDR3 sequence reads: CASRRQGEANSPLHF. DNA for the CDR3: TGTGCCAGTAGGAGACAGGGAGAGGCGAATTCACCCCTCCACTTT.

The genes are TRBV20-1 and TRBJ1-2, with D uncertain. Trimming stripped 6 bases from V and 8 bases from J, with 13 bases between. Germline V gene data show CDR1 as DFQATT and CDR2 as SNEGSKA (reference sequence). The CDR3 is made up of 11 amino acids. The CDR3 sequence is CSARIPWGYTF. The CDR3, as DNA: TGCAGTGCGAGGATCCCTTGGGGCTACACCTTC.

The chain couples TRBV3-1 (or the pseudogene TRBV3-2) to TRBJ2-4; tentatively, D is TRBD1 or TRBD2 (5 bases each). The CDR3 loop spans 14 amino acids. The germline CDR1 and CDR2 sequences are LGHDT and YNNKEL (reference sequence). The V end was cut by 3 bases, the J end by 4 bases, with 10 bases between. In DNA, the CDR3 is TGTGCCAGCAGCCATCGGGGCAGTAAAAACATTCAGTACTTC. Encoded protein: CASSHRGSKNIQYF.

This chain links TRBV11-2 with TRBJ2-7, with TRBD1 identical over 10 bases. This CDR3 has 17 residues. V was pared by 3 bases and J by 2 bases, with 10 bases of the junction left unmatched. The germline V gene encodes CDR1 SGHAT and CDR2 FQNNGV. The CDR3 loop reads CASSFNPWTGGTYEQYF. CDR3 nucleotides: TGTGCCAGCAGCTTCAATCCCTGGACAGGGGGGACCTACGAGCAGTACTTC. Using reference TRBV11-2 and TRBJ2-7 for the parts outside the CDR3, the full variable domain is EAGVAQSPRYKIIEKRQSVAFWCNPISGHATLYWYQQILGQGPKLLIQFQNNGVVDDSQLPKDRFSAERLKGVDSTLKIQPAKLEDSAVYLCASSFNPWTGGTYEQYFGPGTRLTVT.

V is TRBV6-6 and J is TRBJ1-1; TRBD1 aligns across 7 bases. Germline CDR1 reads MNHNY; CDR2 reads SVGAGI (reference sequence). J gave up 4 bases and V 4 bases, and 6 bases lay outside the gene matches. This CDR3 spans 14 amino acids. This CDR3 reads CASSSNRGLTEAFF. CDR3 nucleotides: TGTGCCAGCAGTTCGAACAGGGGCCTCACTGAAGCTTTCTTT.

The gene calls are TRBV27 and TRBJ2-6; 8 nucleotides match TRBD1. The CDR3 is made up of 17 amino acids. Germline V CDR1 and CDR2: MNHEY, SMNVEV (reference sequence). The junction had 10 bases not matched to a gene; V was cut back by 5 bases and J by 4 bases. The CDR3, as DNA: TGTGCCAGCAGTAGGGGACAGGATTTGACGGGGGCCAACGTCCTGACTTTC. It translates to CASSRGQDLTGANVLTF.

The rearrangement uses TRBV18 and TRBJ1-2, with a tentative D call TRBD1 (5 bases). Germline CDR1 and CDR2: KGHSH and LQKENI. The V end lost 2 bases, the J end lost 8 bases, and 9 bases lay between the germline ends. The CDR3 has 12 residues. The CDR3 region is CASSPGGSGYTF. The DNA of the CDR3 is TGTGCCAGCTCACCAGGGGGGTCGGGCTACACCTTC.

A few counts support this clone. The DNA for the CDR3 is TGTGCCAGCCTCCTTGGGTCCCTCGGGTCATACAATGAGCAGTTCTTC. Residues: CASLLGSLGSYNEQFF. The chain combines TRBV2 with TRBJ2-1; D not resolved. The CDR3 totals 16 residues. The V gene lost 8 bases and the J gene lost 4 bases, with 21 bases spanning the gap. Germline-derived CDR1 and CDR2 are SNHLY and FYNNEI. Drawing the rest from reference TRBV2 and TRBJ2-1, the complete variable domain is EPEVTQTPSHQVTQMGQEVILRCVPISNHLYFYWYRQILGQKVEFLVSFYNNEISEKSEIFDDQFSVERPDGSNFTLKIRSTKLEDSAMYFCASLLGSLGSYNEQFFGPGTRLTVL.

V gene TRBV28 combines with J gene TRBJ1-5; unclear D gene. The germline gives CDR1 MDHEN, CDR2 SYDVKM. Trimming took 5 bases from V and 0 from J, leaving 17 bases between them. The CDR3 runs to 17 residues. The DNA of the CDR3 is TGTGCCAGCAGTCCCCCGACACGATTATCTAGCAATCAGCCCCAGCATTTT. Translated: CASSPPTRLSSNQPQHF. Full variable domain (rest looked up from reference TRBV28 and TRBJ1-5): DVKVTQSSRYLVKRTGEKVFLECVQDMDHENMFWYRQDPGLGLRLIYFSYDVKMKEKGDIPEGYSVSREKKERFSLILESASTNQTSMYLCASSPPTRLSSNQPQHFGDGTRLSIL.

The chain recombines TRBV28 with TRBJ2-1; TRBD2 might be the D (6 bases). V was pared by 7 bases and J by 7 bases, with 26 bases between. Germline CDR1 and CDR2: MDHEN and SYDVKM. The CDR3 runs 17 residues. In nucleotides, the CDR3 is TGTGCCAGCAAGACTAGGATTGTACGAGGAGAACATAATGAGCAGTTCTTC. Translation: CASKTRIVRGEHNEQFF.